This TCR beta chain is from a study of T-cell memory formation after mild COVID-19. Study information: Clustering of TCRs was largely donor specific.

5'RACE with constant-segment primers yielded barcoded, UMI-tagged TCR alpha and TCR beta cDNA libraries. TCRdb ran MiXCR on the 5' RACE reads and lists one entry per CDR3 protein. This table holds roughly 400,000 distinct CDR3 sequences, around a sixth found once. This clonotype showed up many times. From germline, CDR1 is MNHEY and CDR2 SVGEGT. Trimming removed 6 bases from V and 6 bases from J; junction bases left unmatched: 5. This CDR3 spans 13 amino acids. The sample comprised PBMCs or a T cell subset sorted from them (not recorded which). The V gene is TRBV6-2 or TRBV6-3, the J gene TRBJ1-5; 7 nucleotides agree with TRBD1. This receptor was identified in a man between 18 and 29 years old who had mild COVID-19 (a few samples of this study predate the infection). Cell type and time point are not known. This CDR3 is CASSYRGGQPQHF. CDR3 DNA: TGTGCCAGCAGCTACAGGGGAGGTCAGCCCCAGCATTTT.